This paragraph covers one T cell receptor beta chain sequence. No antigen is known for it. The CDR3 is 12 residues long. Germline V gene sequence: CDR1 SNHLY, CDR2 FYNNEI. Trimming removed 2 bases from V and 9 bases from J, with 8 bases in between. Terminally differentiated effector memory CD45RA+ cells were excluded from the naive CD8 cells, which were CD45RO-negative and positively selected for CCR7. The sample originates from a study of shared clonotypes between healthy human individuals. The wider study: Each donor had three CD4 naive, three CD4 memory, two CD8 naive and one CD8 memory plate.

Sequencing was performed with immunoSEQ multiplex PCR; in TCRdb, only in-frame clones are kept and a portion is missing. The table has some 2,100,000 clones, 85% to 95% seen once. Findings and caveats of the study: Shared clonotypes across all four donors exceeded non-shared ones in generation probability. Apart from blood, nothing was sampled; tissue repertoires likely differ. Shared across a few donors were approximately 5% of the naive CD4 clonotypes.

The V gene is TRBV2, the J gene TRBJ2-1; no firm D call. The sample comprised naive CD8+ T cells from PBMCs. The source is a young man in good health. Some clones in this sample may be carry-over from other donors' samples. The CDR3 nucleotides read TGTGCCAGCAGTGAAAAACAGTTTGAGCAGTTCTTC. Protein: CASSEKQFEQFF.